This T cell receptor beta chain comes out of a study of blood T cell repertoires in COVID-19. Overall study: The cDNA or gDNA used as material had been derived from T cells, B-cell-depleted T cells, or PBMCs.

Germline lookup yields CDR1 SGHVS and CDR2 FQNEAQ. Trimming removed 4 bases at V and 1 base at J, with 14 bases between. There are 16 residues in the CDR3. Original handling: How many nucleated cells were present was estimated from reference gene primer amplification. Generated by immunoSEQ multiplex PCR, the TCRdb table keeps only in-frame clones and is missing some. V, J and clone size were drawn from that table, and D and trimming were deduced from the DNA. There are around 9,500 clones in the sample; about 81% occur only once, and roughly 24% lies in the top ten. This TCR came from a man between 60 and 75 years old with active COVID-19. Sequencing used peripheral blood. V usage is TRBV7-8 and J usage is TRBJ2-1; maybe TRBD2 (7 bases). The DNA for the CDR3 is TGTGCCAGCAGCTCCTGGGGGGGGCGGTCCTACAATGAGCAGTTCTTC. Encoded protein: CASSSWGGRSYNEQFF.